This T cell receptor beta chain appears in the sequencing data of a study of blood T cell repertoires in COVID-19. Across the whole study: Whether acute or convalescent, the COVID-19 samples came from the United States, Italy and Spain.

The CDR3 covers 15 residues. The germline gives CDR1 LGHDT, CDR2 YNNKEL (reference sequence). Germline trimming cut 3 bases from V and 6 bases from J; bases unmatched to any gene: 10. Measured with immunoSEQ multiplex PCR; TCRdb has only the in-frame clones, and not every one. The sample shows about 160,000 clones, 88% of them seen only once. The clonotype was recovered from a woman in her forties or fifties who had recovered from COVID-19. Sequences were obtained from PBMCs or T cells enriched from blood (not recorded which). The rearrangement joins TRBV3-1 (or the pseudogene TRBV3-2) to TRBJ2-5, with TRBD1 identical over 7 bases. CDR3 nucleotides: TGTGCCAGCAGCCACCCCGACAGGGTTTTGAAGACCCAGTACTTC. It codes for CASSHPDRVLKTQYF.